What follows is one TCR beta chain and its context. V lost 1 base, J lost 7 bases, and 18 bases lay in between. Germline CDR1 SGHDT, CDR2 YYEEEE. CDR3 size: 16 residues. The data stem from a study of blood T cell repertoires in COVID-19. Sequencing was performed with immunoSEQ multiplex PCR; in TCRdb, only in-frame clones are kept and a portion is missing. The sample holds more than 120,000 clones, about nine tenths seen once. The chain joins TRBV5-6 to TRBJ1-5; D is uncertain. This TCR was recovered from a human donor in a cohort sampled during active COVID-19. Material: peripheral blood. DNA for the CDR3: TGTGCCAGCAGCTTGTGGGCCATAAGGTTCGACCAGCCCCAGCATTTT. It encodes CASSLWAIRFDQPQHF.